These 16 T cell receptor beta chains share one sample of origin, sequenced in a study of response to subunit inactivated influenza vaccine. Each CDR3 protein is one row after TCRdb ran MiXCR on the RT-PCR reads. The table lists about 780,000 distinct CDR3 sequences, approximately 17% of them singletons, with 11% in the top ten. The sample consisted of PBMCs from blood, taken more than 4 days after vaccination. The source is a man aged 45-65 years who received an inactivated influenza vaccine.

This rearrangement joins TRBV9 to TRBJ2-1; 10 nucleotides line up with TRBD2. In germline, CDR1 is SGDLS, CDR2 YYNGEE. V shed 2 bases and J 2 bases; nucleotides not matched to a gene: 1. The CDR3 loop spans 15 amino acids. CDR3 in amino acids: CASSVGLAAYNEQFF. For the CDR3, the DNA is TGTGCCAGCAGCGTCGGACTAGCGGCCTACAATGAGCAGTTCTTC.

The CDR3 sequence: CASSRRTGDSPLHF. For the CDR3, the DNA is TGTGCCAGCAGCAGACGGACAGGGGACTCACCCCTCCACTTT. The J gene is TRBJ1-6, the V gene TRBV9; 9 bases align to TRBD1. Losses at the gene ends were 4 bases for V and 10 bases for J; bases not matched to a gene: 6. The germline V gene encodes CDR1 SGDLS and CDR2 YYNGEE. This CDR3 is built from 14 residues.

This clonotype was seen a few times. The V gene is TRBV29-1, the J gene TRBJ2-3; D is possibly TRBD2 (6 bases). The germline V and J ends were trimmed by 5 bases and 0 bases, with 12 bases remaining between them. Germline CDR1 is SQVTM and CDR2 is ANQGSEA. There are 14 residues in the CDR3. The CDR3 sequence is CSVLVSGSTDTQYF. CDR3 DNA sequence: TGCAGCGTTCTTGTGAGCGGGAGCACAGATACGCAGTATTTT.

The CDR3 is CSASKGDHGYTF. CDR3 sequence (DNA): TGCAGTGCTAGTAAGGGGGACCATGGCTACACCTTC. The genes are TRBV20-1 and TRBJ1-2; TRBD1 might be the D (6 bases). V dropped 3 bases and J dropped 6 bases, with 11 bases sitting between them. CDR3 length: 12 residues. Germline CDR1 and CDR2: DFQATT and SNEGSKA (reference sequence).

This chain connects TRBV20-1 to TRBJ2-1, with 9 bases identical to TRBD1. The V and J ends lost 1 base and 5 bases, in that order; junction bases with no gene match: 3. The CDR3 covers 14 residues. The germline V gene has CDR1 DFQATT and CDR2 SNEGSKA (reference sequence). CDR3 bases: TGCAGTGCTAGAGTACAGGGGGCTGACAATGAGCAGTTCTTC. It codes for CSARVQGADNEQFF.

The chain is built from TRBV12-5 and TRBJ1-5, with D unclear. This CDR3 has 13 residues. Germline values: CDR1 LGHNT, CDR2 FRNRAP. Trimming removed 1 base from V and 11 bases from J, with 12 bases in between. DNA of the CDR3: TGTGCTAGTGGTTTGGAAAATATGGGGTCCCAGCATTTT. Its protein product is CASGLENMGSQHF.

V gene TRBV6-2 or TRBV6-3 combines with J gene TRBJ2-1; D not certain. Germline V lookup: CDR1 MNHEY, CDR2 SVGEGT. The CDR3 is made up of 11 amino acids. V was pared by 7 bases and J by 8 bases, with 9 bases between. The CDR3: CASTVADEQFF. The CDR3 DNA reads TGTGCCAGCACCGTAGCCGATGAGCAGTTCTTC.

The V gene is TRBV20-1, the J gene TRBJ1-4, with D unclear. The germline gives CDR1 DFQATT, CDR2 SNEGSKA (reference sequence). The CDR3 extends over 11 amino acids. The V end lost 4 bases, the J end lost 8 bases, and 8 bases lay between the germline ends. The CDR3 loop reads CSANRGEKLFF. CDR3 sequence (DNA): TGCAGTGCTAATAGAGGGGAAAAACTGTTTTTT.

This clonotype appeared many times. The chain has TRBV7-2 and TRBJ1-1; 10 bases match TRBD1. Germline V gene data show CDR1 as SGHTA and CDR2 as FQGNSA. The trim removed 5 bases at V and 5 bases at J, leaving 14 bases unmatched. The length of the CDR3 is 17 residues. The CDR3 nucleotides are TGTGCCAGCAGCCTAGGCCATGGGACAGGGGCTGGGACTGAAGCTTTCTTT. Its protein is CASSLGHGTGAGTEAFF.

Concerning this clonotype itself: Germline and junction disagree at one end, which may indicate a read error. The chain is built from TRBV7-7 and TRBJ2-2; 7 positions match TRBD2. Germline V gives CDR1 SSHAT, CDR2 FNYEAQ (reference sequence). This CDR3 is built from 15 residues. The CDR3 protein is CASSLGTINTGELFF. The CDR3 nucleotides read TGTGCTAGCAGCTTAGGGACTATTAACACCGGGGAGCTGTTTTTT.

This clonotype was counted a few times. As DNA, the CDR3 is TGCAGTGCGCGGACAGGGCCTGGAAACACCATATATTTT. Translating gives CSARTGPGNTIYF. The chain joins TRBV20-1 to TRBJ1-3; 8 bases are shared with TRBD1. Trimming took 6 bases from V and 2 from J; bases not matched to a gene: 3. CDR1 DFQATT and CDR2 SNEGSKA come from the germline V gene (reference sequence). The CDR3 is made up of 13 amino acids.

The chain combines TRBV5-1 with TRBJ2-2, with 12 nucleotides matching TRBD2. V was pared by 4 bases and J by 3 bases, with 7 bases of the junction left unmatched. This CDR3 contains 17 residues. Germline V CDR1 and CDR2: SGHRS, YFSETQ. CDR3 amino acids: CASSQLAGGLHTGELFF. DNA of the CDR3: TGCGCCAGCAGCCAACTAGCGGGAGGACTTCACACCGGGGAGCTGTTTTTT.

This clonotype was detected a few times. CDR3 protein: CASSLRLDGKEQYF. CDR3 nucleotides: TGTGCCAGCAGTTTACGATTGGACGGGAAAGAGCAGTACTTC. The chain couples TRBV7-2 to TRBJ2-7, with D possibly being TRBD2 (5 bases). With 6 bases removed from V and 7 bases from J, the gap between germline ends came to 19 bases. Germline assignment: CDR1 SGHTA and CDR2 FQGNSA. CDR3 size: 14 residues.

The V and J genes are TRBV4-3 and TRBJ2-7; 12 bases fit TRBD2. This CDR3 has 15 residues. J gave up 3 bases and V 5 bases, and 5 bases lay outside the gene matches. The germline CDR1 and CDR2 sequences are LGHNA and YSLEER. Here the CDR3 DNA reads TGCGCCAGCAGCAACGGACTAGCGGGACTCTACGAGCAGTACTTC. This translates into CASSNGLAGLYEQYF.

This clonotype has only a few counts. The chain is built from TRBV5-6 and TRBJ1-5, with D unclear. Germline lookup yields CDR1 SGHDT and CDR2 YYEEEE. V gave up 0 bases and J gave up 6 bases, with 7 bases separating them. The CDR3 covers 13 residues. The DNA of the CDR3 is TGTGCCAGCAGCTTGGGAAATGGTCAGCCCCAGCATTTT. Translated: CASSLGNGQPQHF.

This clonotype was detected only a few times. The rearrangement uses TRBV5-1 and TRBJ2-1; 10 bases are shared with TRBD2. With 0 bases clipped from V and 8 bases from J, the junction kept 5 bases outside the gene matches. CDR1 and CDR2 (germline): SGHRS, YFSETQ. This CDR3 comprises 15 residues. The CDR3 region is CASSLAPSGGYEQFF. Here the CDR3 DNA reads TGCGCCAGCAGCTTGGCTCCTAGCGGGGGATATGAGCAGTTCTTC.